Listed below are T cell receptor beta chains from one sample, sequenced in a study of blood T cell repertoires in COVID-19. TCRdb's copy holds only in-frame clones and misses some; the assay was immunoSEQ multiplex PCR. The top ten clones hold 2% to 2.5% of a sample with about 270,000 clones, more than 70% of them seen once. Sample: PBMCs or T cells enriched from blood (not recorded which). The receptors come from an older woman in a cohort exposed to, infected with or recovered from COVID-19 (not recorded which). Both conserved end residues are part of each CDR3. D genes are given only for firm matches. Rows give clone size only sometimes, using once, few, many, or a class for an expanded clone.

CDR3 protein: CATSDAGFGYTF; CDR3 DNA: TGTGCCACCAGTGACGCGGGGTTTGGCTACACCTTC; J gene: TRBJ1-2; V gene: TRBV24-1; D gene: .; clone size: once
CDR3 protein: CASSFRQRVSSYEQYF; CDR3 DNA: TGTGCCAGCAGCTTTCGGCAGAGGGTGAGCTCCTACGAGCAGTACTTC; J gene: TRBJ2-7; V gene: TRBV7-8; D gene: .; clone size: once
CDR3 protein: CASSPSQALTDTQYF; CDR3 DNA: TGTGCCAGCAGTCCCTCCCAGGCACTCACAGATACGCAGTATTTT; J gene: TRBJ2-3; V gene: TRBV27; D gene: .; clone size: .
CDR3 protein: CASSLYQGNYGYTF; CDR3 DNA: TGCGCCAGCAGCTTGTACCAGGGGAACTATGGCTACACCTTC; J gene: TRBJ1-2; V gene: TRBV5-1; D gene: .; clone size: .
CDR3 protein: CASSIGRGQGKGGNQPQHF; CDR3 DNA: TGTGCCAGTAGTATAGGACGGGGACAGGGAAAGGGGGGCAATCAGCCCCAGCATTTT; J gene: TRBJ1-5; V gene: TRBV19; D gene: TRBD1; clone size: .
CDR3 protein: CASSLPTGEGKAFF; CDR3 DNA: TGTGCCAGCTCACTCCCGACAGGCGAAGGTAAAGCTTTCTTT; J gene: TRBJ1-1; V gene: TRBV18; D gene: .; clone size: few
CDR3 protein: CASSSEGATNEKLFF; CDR3 DNA: TGTGCCAGCAGCTCAGAGGGGGCGACTAATGAAAAACTGTTTTTT; J gene: TRBJ1-4; V gene: TRBV9; D gene: TRBD1; clone size: .
CDR3 protein: CASAYRVETQYF; CDR3 DNA: TGTGCCAGCGCCTACAGGGTTGAGACCCAGTACTTC; J gene: TRBJ2-5; V gene: TRBV2; D gene: .; clone size: .
CDR3 protein: CASSPFLKRETAYEQYF; CDR3 DNA: TGTGCCAGCTCACCATTCTTAAAGCGGGAGACTGCCTACGAGCAGTACTTC; J gene: TRBJ2-7; V gene: TRBV18; D gene: TRBD2; clone size: .
CDR3 protein: CASSTPDRRNTEAFF; CDR3 DNA: TGTGCCAGCAGCACCCCGGACAGAAGGAACACTGAAGCTTTCTTT; J gene: TRBJ1-1; V gene: TRBV21-1; D gene: .; clone size: .